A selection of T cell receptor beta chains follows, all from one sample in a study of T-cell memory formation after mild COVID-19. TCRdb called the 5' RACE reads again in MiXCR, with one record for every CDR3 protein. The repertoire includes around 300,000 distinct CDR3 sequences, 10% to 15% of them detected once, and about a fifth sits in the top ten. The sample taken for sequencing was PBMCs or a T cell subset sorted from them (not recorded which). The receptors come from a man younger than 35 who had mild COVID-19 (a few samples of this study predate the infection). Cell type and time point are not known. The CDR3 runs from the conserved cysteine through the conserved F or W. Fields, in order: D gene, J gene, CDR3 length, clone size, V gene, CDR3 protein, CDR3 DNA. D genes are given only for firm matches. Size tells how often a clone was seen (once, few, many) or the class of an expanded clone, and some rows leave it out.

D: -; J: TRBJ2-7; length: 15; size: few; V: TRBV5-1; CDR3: CASSLAGRTPYEQYF; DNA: TGCGCCAGCAGCTTGGCGGGCAGGACCCCCTACGAGCAGTACTTC
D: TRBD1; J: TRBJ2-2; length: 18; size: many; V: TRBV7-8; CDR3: CASSYRDRGSSNTGELFF; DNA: TGTGCCAGCAGCTACCGGGACAGGGGATCCTCTAACACCGGGGAGCTGTTTTTT
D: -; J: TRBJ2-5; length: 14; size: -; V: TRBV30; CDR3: CAWTRLTESETQYF; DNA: TGTGCCTGGACGCGATTGACAGAGAGCGAGACCCAGTACTTC
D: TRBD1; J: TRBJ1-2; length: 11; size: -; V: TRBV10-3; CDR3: CATRGEAEPNF; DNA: TGTGCCACCAGGGGGGAGGCGGAGCCGAACTTC
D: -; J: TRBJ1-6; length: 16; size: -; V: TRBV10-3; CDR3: CATSSGPISYNSPLHF; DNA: TGTGCCACCTCCTCGGGCCCCATCTCCTATAATTCACCCCTCCACTTT
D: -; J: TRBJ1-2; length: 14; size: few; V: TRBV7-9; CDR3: CASSPAGRGYGYTF; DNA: TGTGCCAGCAGCCCGGCAGGGAGGGGGTATGGCTACACCTTC
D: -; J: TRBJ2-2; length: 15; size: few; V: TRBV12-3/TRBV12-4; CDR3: CASSPREETGGELFF; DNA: TGTGCCAGCAGTCCCCGGGAGGAGACAGGCGGGGAGCTGTTTTTT
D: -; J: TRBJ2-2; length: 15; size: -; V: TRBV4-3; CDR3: CASSQDATDTGELFF; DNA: TGCGCCAGCAGCCAAGATGCGACAGACACCGGGGAGCTGTTTTTT
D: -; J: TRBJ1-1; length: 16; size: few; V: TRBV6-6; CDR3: CASRPDPGHLNTEAFF; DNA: TGTGCCAGCAGACCGGACCCGGGACATCTGAACACTGAAGCTTTCTTT
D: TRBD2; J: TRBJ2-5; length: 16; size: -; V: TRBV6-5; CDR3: CASSYPAERGEETQYF; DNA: TGTGCCAGCAGTTACCCGGCAGAGCGGGGGGAAGAGACCCAGTACTTC
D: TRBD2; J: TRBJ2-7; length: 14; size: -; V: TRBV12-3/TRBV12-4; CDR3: CASSWGRDSDEQYF; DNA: TGTGCCAGCAGCTGGGGGAGGGATTCGGACGAGCAGTACTTC
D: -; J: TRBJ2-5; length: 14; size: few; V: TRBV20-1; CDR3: CSARSLSALETQYF; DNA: TGCAGTGCTAGATCCCTCTCTGCATTAGAGACCCAGTACTTC
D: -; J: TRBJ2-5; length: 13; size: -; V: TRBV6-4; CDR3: CASSRDSAETQYF; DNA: TGTGCCAGCAGTCGGGACTCGGCAGAGACCCAGTACTTC
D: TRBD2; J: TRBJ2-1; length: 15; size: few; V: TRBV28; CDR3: CASTQSGGDYNEQFF; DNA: TGTGCCAGCACCCAGTCGGGGGGGGATTACAATGAGCAGTTCTTC
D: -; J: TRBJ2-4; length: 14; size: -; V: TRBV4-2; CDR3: CASSQDLGRNIQYF; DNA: TGTGCCAGCAGCCAAGATCTGGGCAGAAACATTCAGTACTTC
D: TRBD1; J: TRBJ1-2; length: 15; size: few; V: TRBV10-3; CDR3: CAISLTGGAGYGYTF; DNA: TGTGCCATCAGTTTAACAGGGGGCGCCGGCTATGGCTACACCTTC
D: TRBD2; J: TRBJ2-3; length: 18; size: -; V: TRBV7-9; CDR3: CASSHTSGGLHSTDTQYF; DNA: TGTGCCAGCAGCCACACTAGCGGGGGGCTCCATAGCACAGATACGCAGTATTTT
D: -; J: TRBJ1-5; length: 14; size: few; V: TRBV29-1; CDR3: CSVSEDSSNQPQHF; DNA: TGCAGCGTGTCAGAGGACAGTAGCAATCAGCCCCAGCATTTT
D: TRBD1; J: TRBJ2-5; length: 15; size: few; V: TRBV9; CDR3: CSSSDSYRGRETQYF; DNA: TGTTCCAGCAGCGATTCCTACAGGGGGCGAGAGACCCAGTACTTC
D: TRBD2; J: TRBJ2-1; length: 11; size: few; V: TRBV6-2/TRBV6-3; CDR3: CASSQAGAAFF; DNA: TGTGCCAGCAGTCAAGCGGGGGCGGCGTTCTTC
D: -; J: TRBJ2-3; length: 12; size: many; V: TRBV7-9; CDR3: CASSSGAFHPYF; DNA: TGTGCCAGCAGCTCGGGGGCCTTCCATCCGTATTTT
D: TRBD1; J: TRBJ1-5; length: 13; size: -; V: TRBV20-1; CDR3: CSARGQVNQPQHF; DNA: TGCAGTGCGAGGGGACAGGTCAATCAGCCCCAGCATTTT
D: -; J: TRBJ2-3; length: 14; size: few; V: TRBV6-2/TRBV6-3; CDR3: CASTKTVPADTQYF; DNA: TGTGCCAGCACCAAGACAGTTCCGGCAGATACGCAGTATTTT
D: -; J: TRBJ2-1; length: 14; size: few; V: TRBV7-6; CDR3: CASSQGTASGEQFF; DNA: TGTGCCAGCAGCCAAGGGACCGCGTCGGGTGAGCAGTTCTTC
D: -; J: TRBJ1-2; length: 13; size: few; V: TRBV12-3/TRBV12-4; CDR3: CASTLRTNYGYTF; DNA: TGTGCCAGCACATTGAGGACTAACTATGGCTACACCTTC
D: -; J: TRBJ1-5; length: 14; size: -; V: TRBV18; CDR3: CASSLTGSDQPQHF; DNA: TGTGCCAGCTCATTGACAGGATCTGACCAGCCCCAGCATTTT
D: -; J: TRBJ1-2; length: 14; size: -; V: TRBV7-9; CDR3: CASSQDLGLYGYTF; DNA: TGTGCCAGCAGTCAAGACTTAGGCCTCTATGGCTACACCTTC
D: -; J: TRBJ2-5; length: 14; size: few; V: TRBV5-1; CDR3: CASSYLTEGETQYF; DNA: TGCGCCAGCAGCTACTTGACAGAGGGGGAGACCCAGTACTTC
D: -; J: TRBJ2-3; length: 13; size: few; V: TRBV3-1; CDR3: CASTRSGTDTQYF; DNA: TGTGCCAGCACCAGATCAGGTACAGATACGCAGTATTTT
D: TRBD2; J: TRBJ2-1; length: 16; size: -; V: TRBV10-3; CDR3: CAIRAPVAGANNEQFF; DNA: TGTGCCATCAGGGCCCCGGTAGCGGGGGCTAACAATGAGCAGTTCTTC
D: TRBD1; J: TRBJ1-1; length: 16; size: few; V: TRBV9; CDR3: CASSEAETGGDTEAFF; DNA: TGTGCCAGCAGCGAGGCCGAGACAGGGGGGGACACTGAAGCTTTCTTT
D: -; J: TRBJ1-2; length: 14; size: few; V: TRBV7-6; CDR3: CASSPNLYPRGYTF; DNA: TGTGCCAGCAGCCCCAACCTGTACCCGCGCGGGTACACCTTC
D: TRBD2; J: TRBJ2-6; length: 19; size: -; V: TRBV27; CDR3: CASVEWGGSLSSGANVLTF; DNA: TGTGCCAGCGTCGAGTGGGGAGGGAGCCTTAGCTCTGGGGCCAACGTCCTGACTTTC
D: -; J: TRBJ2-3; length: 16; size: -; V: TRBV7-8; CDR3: CASSLGAYPSTDTQYF; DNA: TGTGCCAGCAGCCTGGGGGCCTACCCTAGCACAGATACGCAGTATTTT
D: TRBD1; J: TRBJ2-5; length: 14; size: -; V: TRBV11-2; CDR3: CASSLGTGGETQYF; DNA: TGTGCCAGCAGCTTAGGGACAGGGGGGGAGACCCAGTACTTC
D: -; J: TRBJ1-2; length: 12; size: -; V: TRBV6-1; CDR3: CASRVQNYGYTF; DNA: TGTGCCAGCAGAGTCCAAAACTATGGCTACACCTTC
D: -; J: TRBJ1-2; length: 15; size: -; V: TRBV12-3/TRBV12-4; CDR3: CASSRAPRTDYGYTF; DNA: TGTGCCAGCAGCCGCGCCCCCAGGACAGACTATGGCTACACCTTC
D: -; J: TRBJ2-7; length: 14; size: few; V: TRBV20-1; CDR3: CSAPPRGSTYEQYF; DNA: TGCAGTGCCCCCCCGCGGGGATCAACCTACGAGCAGTACTTC
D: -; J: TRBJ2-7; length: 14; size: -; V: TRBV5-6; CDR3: CASSPLVADYEQYF; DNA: TGTGCCAGCAGCCCCCTTGTGGCAGACTACGAGCAGTACTTC
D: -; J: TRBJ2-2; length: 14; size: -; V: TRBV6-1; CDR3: CASGSRVLVGELFF; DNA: TGTGCCAGCGGGAGTAGAGTTTTAGTCGGGGAGCTGTTTTTT
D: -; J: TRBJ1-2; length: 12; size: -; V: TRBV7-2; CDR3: CASSTFNYGYTF; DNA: TGTGCCAGCAGTACTTTTAACTATGGCTACACCTTC
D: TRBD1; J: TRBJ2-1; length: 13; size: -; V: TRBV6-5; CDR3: CASSQGQPNEQFF; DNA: TGTGCCAGCAGTCAGGGACAGCCCAATGAGCAGTTCTTC
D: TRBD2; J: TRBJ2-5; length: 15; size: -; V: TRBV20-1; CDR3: CSAARGAGAGETQYF; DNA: TGCAGTGCTGCCCGGGGAGCGGGGGCGGGGGAGACCCAGTACTTC
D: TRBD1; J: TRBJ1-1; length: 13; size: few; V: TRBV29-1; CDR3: CSGKNRGNTEAFF; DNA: TGCAGCGGAAAGAACAGGGGGAACACTGAAGCTTTCTTT
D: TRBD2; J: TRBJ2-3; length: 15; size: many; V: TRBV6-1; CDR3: CASRTLAGGPDTQYF; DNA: TGTGCCAGCAGGACCCTAGCGGGGGGTCCAGATACGCAGTATTTT
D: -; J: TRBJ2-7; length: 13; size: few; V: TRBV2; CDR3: CASTPGQVYEQYF; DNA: TGTGCCAGCACCCCGGGACAAGTCTACGAGCAGTACTTC